These 6 T cell receptor beta chains were sequenced from one sample in a study of blood T cell repertoires in COVID-19. Clones were read by immunoSEQ multiplex PCR, and TCRdb kept only the in-frame ones, dropping some. The data contain over 200,000 clones, around 90% of them singletons. The specimen was peripheral blood. These receptor sequences come from a man in his sixties who had recovered from COVID-19.

The J gene is TRBJ2-7, the V gene TRBV19; 11 nucleotides line up with TRBD2. Germline V gene data show CDR1 as LNHDA and CDR2 as SQIVND (reference sequence). This CDR3 has 12 amino acids. After removal of 5 bases from V and 9 bases from J, the junction contained 3 bases not matched to a gene. The CDR3 DNA reads TGTGCCAGTAGTGGAGGGACTAGCGGGCAGTACTTC. It translates to CASSGGTSGQYF. The whole variable domain, remainder taken from reference TRBV19 and TRBJ2-7, is DGGITQSPKYLFRKEGQNVTLSCEQNLNHDAMYWYRQDPGQGLRLIYYSQIVNDFQKGDIAEGYSVSREKKESFPLTVTSAQKNPTAFYLCASSGGTSGQYFGPGTRLTVT.

The chain is built from TRBV2 and TRBJ1-1; the D is unclear. Germline V lookup: CDR1 SNHLY, CDR2 FYNNEI. This CDR3 contains 12 residues. Deletions cut 6 bases from V and 0 bases from J, with 5 bases between. This chain's CDR3 is CASRYMNTEAFF. CDR3 nucleotide sequence: TGTGCCAGCAGATACATGAACACTGAAGCTTTCTTT.

This clone was recorded only once. J is TRBJ2-1 and V is TRBV6-6, with 7 nucleotides matching TRBD2. CDR1 MNHNY and CDR2 SVGAGI come from the germline V gene (reference sequence). The trim removed 0 bases at V and 5 bases at J, leaving 4 bases unmatched. There are 15 residues in the CDR3. CDR3: CASSYSLASNNEQFF. The CDR3 DNA sequence: TGTGCCAGCAGTTACTCACTAGCGTCTAACAATGAGCAGTTCTTC.

The chain links TRBV6-5 to TRBJ2-7, with D possibly matching TRBD2 (5 bases). The CDR3 sequence is 14 residues long. Germline V lookup: CDR1 MNHEY, CDR2 SVGAGI. The V end was cut by 6 bases, the J end by 2 bases, with 14 bases between. CDR3 sequence (DNA): TGTGCCAGCAGAACTTCCCTCGGGGCCTACGAGCAGTACTTC. It codes for CASRTSLGAYEQYF.

Regarding this clone: Different DNA sequences within this sample yield the same CDR3. The chain combines TRBV18 with TRBJ1-1; D unresolved. The V gene lost 2 bases and the J gene lost 0 bases, with 4 bases spanning the gap. This CDR3 is 13 amino acids long. CDR1 is KGHSH and CDR2 is LQKENI in the germline V gene. DNA for the CDR3: TGTGCCAGCTCACCAGAGTTGAACACTGAAGCTTTCTTT. The encoded protein is CASSPELNTEAFF.

This clone was seen just once. This chain joins TRBV6-2 or TRBV6-3 and TRBJ1-5; 8 bases map to TRBD1. Germline CDR1 MNHEY, CDR2 SVGEGT. V gave up 2 bases and J gave up 5 bases; unmatched junction bases: 5. The CDR3 runs to 15 residues. CDR3 nucleotide sequence: TGTGCCAGCAGTTACGAGGACAGGGCTTATCAGCCCCAGCATTTT. This translates into CASSYEDRAYQPQHF.